Below, 21 T cell receptor beta chains from the same sample are listed, as sequenced in a study of blood T cell repertoires in COVID-19. The repertoire was sequenced with immunoSEQ multiplex PCR; TCRdb's copy has only in-frame clones and lacks some. The sample has roughly 24,000 clones, approximately 77% seen once. Sequenced sample: peripheral blood. These TCRs come from a human donor in a cohort sampled during active COVID-19.

This chain connects TRBV2 to TRBJ1-2; D is unclear. Trimming removed 6 bases from V and 4 bases from J, with 18 bases in between. Germline V gives CDR1 SNHLY, CDR2 FYNNEI. This CDR3 comprises 15 residues. CDR3 in amino acids: CASRGSPQEIYGYTF. The DNA for the CDR3 is TGTGCCAGCAGGGGGAGCCCCCAGGAGATCTATGGCTACACCTTC.

V gene TRBV18 combines with J gene TRBJ1-4; 7 bases match TRBD1. Trimming at V came to 1 base and at J to 4 bases, leaving 3 bases not matched to a gene. Germline lookup yields CDR1 KGHSH and CDR2 LQKENI. This CDR3 contains 15 residues. The CDR3 reads CASSPRTGVNEKLFF. The CDR3 DNA reads TGTGCCAGCTCACCACGAACAGGGGTTAATGAAAAACTGTTTTTT.

This clone was seen only a few times. The chain joins TRBV6-6 to TRBJ2-3, with D perhaps TRBD2 (6 bases). Germline V gives CDR1 MNHNY, CDR2 SVGAGI (reference sequence). V lost 8 bases to trimming and J lost 5 bases, with 14 bases between them. The CDR3 is 13 amino acids. CDR3: CASSRETRDTQYF. CDR3 nucleotides: TGTGCCAGCTCCCGGGAGACTAGAGATACGCAGTATTTT.

The V and J genes are TRBV27 and TRBJ2-2; 7 nucleotides agree with TRBD2. The V segment lost 6 bases and the J segment 5 bases; nucleotides outside the gene matches: 12. The CDR3 runs 16 residues. Per germline, CDR1 MNHEY and CDR2 SMNVEV (reference sequence). The CDR3 protein is CASSWLRDYFTGELFF. The DNA of the CDR3 is TGTGCCAGCAGCTGGCTCCGGGACTACTTTACCGGGGAGCTGTTTTTT.

The rearrangement uses TRBV25-1 and TRBJ2-1, with no clear D. The CDR3 covers 17 residues. V was pared by 0 bases and J by 0 bases, with 12 bases between. Germline CDR1 and CDR2: MGHDK and SYGVNS. CDR3 protein: CASSEYGLKSSYNEQFF. CDR3 sequence (DNA): TGTGCCAGCAGTGAATATGGTCTGAAGAGCTCCTACAATGAGCAGTTCTTC.

This chain links TRBV4-3 with TRBJ2-7; D gene unclear. CDR1 is LGHNA, CDR2 YSLEER, per germline. The CDR3 is made up of 15 amino acids. With 0 bases removed from V and 0 bases from J, the gap between germline ends came to 9 bases. The CDR3, as DNA: TGCGCCAGCAGCCAAGACCTTAAAAACTCCTACGAGCAGTACTTC. Residues: CASSQDLKNSYEQYF.

The rearrangement joins TRBV30 to TRBJ2-7, with TRBD1 identical over 11 bases. Germline V gene data show CDR1 as GTSNPN and CDR2 as SVGIG (reference sequence). This CDR3 spans 13 amino acids. V was clipped by 7 bases and J by 4 bases; unmatched bases: 6. CDR3 protein: CALSRDRGYEQYF. Written as DNA, the CDR3 is TGTGCCTTGAGCCGGGACAGGGGGTACGAGCAGTACTTC.

CDR3 nucleotide sequence: TGTGCCAGCAGCCGAAGTTGGGGTAGGACACCTGCAACTAATGAAAAACTGTTTTTT. It codes for CASSRSWGRTPATNEKLFF. This sequence joins TRBV3-1 (or the pseudogene TRBV3-2) and TRBJ1-4; the D gene is possibly TRBD1 (5 bases). CDR1 and CDR2 from the germline V gene are LGHDT and YNNKEL (reference sequence). The CDR3 consists of 19 residues. V lost 4 bases and J lost 0, with 21 bases in between.

The V call is TRBV19, the J call TRBJ2-1; no firm D call. The V and J ends lost 3 bases and 0 bases respectively, with 15 bases between them. The CDR3 is 17 amino acids. CDR1 LNHDA and CDR2 SQIVND come from the germline V gene (reference sequence). The CDR3 loop is CASSMPSSMGSYNEQFF. The CDR3 DNA follows: TGTGCCAGTAGTATGCCTAGTTCTATGGGCTCCTACAATGAGCAGTTCTTC.

This chain links TRBV9 with TRBJ2-2; 7 positions match TRBD2. The CDR3 spans 17 residues. After removal of 5 bases from V and 6 bases from J, the junction contained 16 bases not matched to a gene. Germline V CDR1 and CDR2: SGDLS, YYNGEE. The CDR3 DNA is TGTGCCAGCAGTGTCCTGGCGGGAGTCGCGGAGGCCGGGGAGCTGTTTTTT. It specifies CASSVLAGVAEAGELFF.

The genes are TRBV6-5 and TRBJ1-2; the D gene is possibly TRBD1 (6 bases). The ends were cut back, 6 bases at V and 2 bases at J, with 7 bases in the middle. CDR3 length equals 12 residues. Per germline, CDR1 MNHEY and CDR2 SVGAGI. This CDR3 reads CASRQGNYGYTF. CDR3 bases: TGTGCCAGCAGGCAGGGGAACTATGGCTACACCTTC.

This clone was seen more than once but under ten times. The chain couples TRBV5-6 to TRBJ1-2; 7 bases are a match to TRBD1. The CDR3 is 14 residues long. Trimming at V came to 0 bases and at J to 3 bases, leaving 2 bases not matched to a gene. Germline V lookup: CDR1 SGHDT, CDR2 YYEEEE. The CDR3 spells CASSLGQGDYGYTF. The CDR3 DNA sequence: TGTGCCAGCAGCTTGGGACAGGGCGACTATGGCTACACCTTC.

This chain links TRBV6-4 with TRBJ2-3; D possibly corresponds to TRBD2 (6 bases). Germline CDR1 and CDR2: MRHNA and SNTAGT. V was cut by 0 bases and J by 1 base, with 11 bases left in between. The CDR3 has 16 residues. The CDR3 region has the DNA TGTGCCAGCAGTGACTCGAGTGGCGGGGGCACAGATACGCAGTATTTT. Translated, it gives CASSDSSGGGTDTQYF.

The chain employs TRBV19 and TRBJ1-1; 10 bases fit TRBD1. With V trimmed by 5 bases and J by 5 bases, 8 bases remained unmatched. Germline V gene data show CDR1 as LNHDA and CDR2 as SQIVND (reference sequence). The CDR3 loop spans 15 amino acids. The CDR3 is CASSARDRGRTEAFF. In DNA, the CDR3 is TGTGCCAGTAGTGCCCGGGACAGGGGTAGGACTGAAGCTTTCTTT. Full variable domain (missing parts from reference TRBV19 and TRBJ1-1): DGGITQSPKYLFRKEGQNVTLSCEQNLNHDAMYWYRQDPGQGLRLIYYSQIVNDFQKGDIAEGYSVSREKKESFPLTVTSAQKNPTAFYLCASSARDRGRTEAFFGQGTRLTVV.

CDR3 residues: CASKRGESYEQYF. In nucleotides, the CDR3 is TGTGCCAGCAAACGGGGAGAGTCCTACGAGCAGTACTTC. The chain employs TRBV6-5 and TRBJ2-7; TRBD2 is a possible D gene (5 bases). Trimming left V 7 bases short and J 1 base short, with 11 bases between. This CDR3 comprises 13 residues. The germline V gene has CDR1 MNHEY and CDR2 SVGAGI.

The chain couples TRBV4-1 to TRBJ2-1, with 9 positions matching TRBD2. This CDR3 has 16 residues. Trimming removed 1 base from V and 4 bases from J; junction bases left unmatched: 5. Germline V gene data show CDR1 as MGHRA and CDR2 as YSYEKL. CDR3 sequence: CASSQVLAGRYNEQFF. The DNA of the CDR3 is TGCGCCAGCAGCCAAGTGCTAGCGGGAAGGTACAATGAGCAGTTCTTC.

The rearrangement joins TRBV19 to TRBJ2-5, with D possibly TRBD1 on 6 matching bases. The CDR3 spans 15 residues. V was clipped by 3 bases and J by 4 bases, with 15 bases between them. Looked up from germline, CDR1 is LNHDA and CDR2 is SQIVND (reference sequence). The CDR3, as DNA: TGTGCCAGTAGTATCGCACAGGGTCGGCTAGAGACCCAGTACTTC. This translates into CASSIAQGRLETQYF.

The CDR3 is CASSGANTLGTQYF. In DNA form, the CDR3 reads TGTGCCAGCAGCGGGGCAAACACCCTCGGGACCCAGTACTTC. This rearrangement joins TRBV9 to TRBJ2-5; no reliable D call. Trimming took off 3 bases at V and 7 bases at J, with 16 bases between the two ends. The germline V gene has CDR1 SGDLS and CDR2 YYNGEE. The CDR3 covers 14 residues.

The chain recombines TRBV4-3 with TRBJ2-6; the match to TRBD1 covers 7 bases. With V trimmed by 1 base and J by 0 bases, 9 bases remained unmatched. CDR3 length: 19 amino acids. The germline gives CDR1 LGHNA, CDR2 YSLEER. CDR3 DNA: TGCGCCAGCAGCCAAGTCCCGGGACAGAAGATCTCTGGGGCCAACGTCCTGACTTTC. It translates to CASSQVPGQKISGANVLTF.

The CDR3 reads CASSPTGGVRNTEAFF. CDR3 DNA sequence: TGCGCCAGCAGCCCGACAGGGGGAGTGAGGAACACTGAAGCTTTCTTT. V gene TRBV5-1 combines with J gene TRBJ1-1, with TRBD1 matching over 9 bases. V lost 4 bases and J lost 1; bases outside the gene matches: 8. This CDR3 contains 16 residues. CDR1 and CDR2 (germline): SGHRS, YFSETQ.

This rearrangement joins TRBV6-6 to TRBJ2-5; no reliable D call. V gave up 6 bases and J gave up 0 bases, with 14 bases separating them. CDR1 and CDR2 (germline): MNHNY, SVGAGI (reference sequence). The CDR3 runs to 15 residues. As DNA, the CDR3 is TGTGCCAGCAGGTACGGGTCAGGCGACCAAGAGACCCAGTACTTC. Amino acid sequence: CASRYGSGDQETQYF.